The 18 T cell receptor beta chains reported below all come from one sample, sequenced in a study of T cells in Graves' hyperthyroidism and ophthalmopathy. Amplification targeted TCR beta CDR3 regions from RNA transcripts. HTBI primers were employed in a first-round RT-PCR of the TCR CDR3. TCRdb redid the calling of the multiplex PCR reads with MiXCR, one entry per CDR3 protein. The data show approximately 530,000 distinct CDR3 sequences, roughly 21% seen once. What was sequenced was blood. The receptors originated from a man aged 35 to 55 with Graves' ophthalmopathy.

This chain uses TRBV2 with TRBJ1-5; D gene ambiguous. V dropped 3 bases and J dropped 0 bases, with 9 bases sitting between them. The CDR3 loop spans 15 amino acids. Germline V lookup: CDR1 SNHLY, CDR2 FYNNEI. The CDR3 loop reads CASSEGRPSNQPQHF. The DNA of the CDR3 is TGTGCCAGCAGTGAGGGCCGCCCTAGCAATCAGCCCCAGCATTTT. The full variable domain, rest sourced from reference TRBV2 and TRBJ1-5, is EPEVTQTPSHQVTQMGQEVILRCVPISNHLYFYWYRQILGQKVEFLVSFYNNEISEKSEIFDDQFSVERPDGSNFTLKIRSTKLEDSAMYFCASSEGRPSNQPQHFGDGTRLSIL.

CDR3 protein: CASSLGGGNGDEQFF. Here the CDR3 DNA reads TGTGCCAGTAGCCTCGGTGGCGGAAACGGGGATGAGCAGTTCTTC. The chain uses TRBV11-2 and TRBJ2-1; D might be TRBD2 (5 bases). Trimming removed 9 bases at V and 8 bases at J, with 23 bases between. This CDR3 comprises 15 residues. The V gene's germline CDR1 is SGHAT and CDR2 FQNNGV.

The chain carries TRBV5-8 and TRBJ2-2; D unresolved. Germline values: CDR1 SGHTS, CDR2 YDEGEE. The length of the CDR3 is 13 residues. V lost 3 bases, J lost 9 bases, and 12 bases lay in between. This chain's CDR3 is CASSSNYGWELFF. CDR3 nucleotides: TGTGCCAGCAGCTCCAACTACGGTTGGGAGCTGTTTTTT.

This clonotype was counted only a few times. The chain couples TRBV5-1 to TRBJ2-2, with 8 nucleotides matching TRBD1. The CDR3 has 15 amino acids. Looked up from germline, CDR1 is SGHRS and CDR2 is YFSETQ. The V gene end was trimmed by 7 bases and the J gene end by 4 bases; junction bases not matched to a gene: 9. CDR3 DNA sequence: TGCGCCAGCCTGCCCGGACAGGGTTCCACCGGGGAGCTGTTTTTT. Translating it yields CASLPGQGSTGELFF. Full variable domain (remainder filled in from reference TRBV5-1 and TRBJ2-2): KAGVTQTPRYLIKTRGQQVTLSCSPISGHRSVSWYQQTPGQGLQFLFEYFSETQRNKGNFPGRFSGRQFSNSRSEMNVSTLELGDSALYLCASLPGQGSTGELFFGEGSRLTVL.

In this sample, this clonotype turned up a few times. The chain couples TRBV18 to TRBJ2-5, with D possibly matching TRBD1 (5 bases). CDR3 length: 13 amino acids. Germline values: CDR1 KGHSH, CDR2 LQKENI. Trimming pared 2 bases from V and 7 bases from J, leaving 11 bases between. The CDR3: CASSPSGSVTQYF. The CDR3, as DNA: TGTGCCAGCTCACCATCAGGGTCAGTGACCCAGTACTTC.

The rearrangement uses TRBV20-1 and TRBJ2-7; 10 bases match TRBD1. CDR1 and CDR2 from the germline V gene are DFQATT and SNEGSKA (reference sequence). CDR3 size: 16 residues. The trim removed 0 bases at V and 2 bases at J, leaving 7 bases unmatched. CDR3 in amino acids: CSARDPDRGHTYEQYF. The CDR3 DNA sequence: TGCAGTGCTAGAGACCCCGACAGGGGGCATACCTACGAGCAGTACTTC.

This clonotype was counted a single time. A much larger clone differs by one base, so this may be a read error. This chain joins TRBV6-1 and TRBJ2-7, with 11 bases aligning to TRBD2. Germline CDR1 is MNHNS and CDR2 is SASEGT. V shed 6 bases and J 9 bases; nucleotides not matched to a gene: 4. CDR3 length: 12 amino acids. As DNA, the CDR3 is TGTGCCAGCAGGGGACTAGCGGACGGGCAGTACTTC. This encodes CASRGLADGQYF.

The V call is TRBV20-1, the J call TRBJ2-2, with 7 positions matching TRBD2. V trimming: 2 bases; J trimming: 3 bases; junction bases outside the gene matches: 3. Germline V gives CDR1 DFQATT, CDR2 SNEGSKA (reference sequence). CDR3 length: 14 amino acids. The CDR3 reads CSARTSADTGELFF. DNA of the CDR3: TGCAGTGCTAGAACTAGCGCTGACACCGGGGAGCTGTTTTTT.

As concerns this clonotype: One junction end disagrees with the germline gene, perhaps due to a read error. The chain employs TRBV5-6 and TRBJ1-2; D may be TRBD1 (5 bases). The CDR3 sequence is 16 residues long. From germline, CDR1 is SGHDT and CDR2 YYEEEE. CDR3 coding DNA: TGCGCCAGCAGCCAAGACTATGGGGACGTCGGTCGTGGCTACACCTTC. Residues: CASSQDYGDVGRGYTF.

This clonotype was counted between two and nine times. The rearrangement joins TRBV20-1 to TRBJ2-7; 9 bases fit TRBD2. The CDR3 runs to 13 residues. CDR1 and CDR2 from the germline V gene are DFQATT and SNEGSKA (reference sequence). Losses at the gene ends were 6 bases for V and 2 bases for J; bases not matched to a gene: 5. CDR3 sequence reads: CSATGTSTYEQYF. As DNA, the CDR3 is TGCAGTGCAACCGGGACTAGCACCTACGAGCAGTACTTC.

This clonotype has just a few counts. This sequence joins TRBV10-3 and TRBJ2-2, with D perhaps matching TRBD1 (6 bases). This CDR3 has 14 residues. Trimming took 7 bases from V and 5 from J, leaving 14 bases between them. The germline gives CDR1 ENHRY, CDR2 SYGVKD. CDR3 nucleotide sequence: TGTGCCATCAAAGTCAACAGGGAGACCGGGGAGCTGTTTTTT. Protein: CAIKVNRETGELFF.

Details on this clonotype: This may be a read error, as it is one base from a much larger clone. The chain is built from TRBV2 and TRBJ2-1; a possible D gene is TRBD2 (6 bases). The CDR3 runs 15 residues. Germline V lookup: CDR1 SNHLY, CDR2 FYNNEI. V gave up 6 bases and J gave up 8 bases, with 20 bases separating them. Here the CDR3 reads CASRELAAGEDEQFF. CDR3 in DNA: TGTGCCAGCAGGGAACTAGCCGCCGGCGAGGATGAGCAGTTCTTC.

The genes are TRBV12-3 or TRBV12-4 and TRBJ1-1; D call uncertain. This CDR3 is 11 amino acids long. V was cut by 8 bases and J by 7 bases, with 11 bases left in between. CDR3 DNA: TGTGCCAGCGGGTGGGGAGATGAAGCTTTCTTT. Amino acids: CASGWGDEAFF.

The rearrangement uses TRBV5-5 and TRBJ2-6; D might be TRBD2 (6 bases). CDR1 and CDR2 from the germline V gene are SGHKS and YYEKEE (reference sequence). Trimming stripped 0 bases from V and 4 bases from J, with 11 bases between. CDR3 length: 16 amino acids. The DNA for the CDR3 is TGTGCCAGCAGCTTGGAGGAGGGGCTGGGGGCCAACGTCCTGACTTTC. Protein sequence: CASSLEEGLGANVLTF.

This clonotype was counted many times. In nucleotides, the CDR3 is TGTGCCAGCAGCCAGGCTACGTTCGGTGAGCAGTTCTTC. Translating gives CASSQATFGEQFF. The rearrangement links TRBV14 to TRBJ2-1; unclear D gene. Trimming cost V 3 bases and J 9 bases, with 12 bases left between them. Germline values: CDR1 SGHDN, CDR2 FVKESK. The CDR3 is made up of 13 amino acids.

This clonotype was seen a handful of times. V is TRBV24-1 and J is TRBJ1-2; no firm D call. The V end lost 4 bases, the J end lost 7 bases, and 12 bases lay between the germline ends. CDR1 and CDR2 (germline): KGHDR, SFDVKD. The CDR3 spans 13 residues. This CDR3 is CATSDRREGGYTF. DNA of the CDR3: TGTGCCACCAGTGACAGGAGAGAGGGTGGCTACACCTTC.

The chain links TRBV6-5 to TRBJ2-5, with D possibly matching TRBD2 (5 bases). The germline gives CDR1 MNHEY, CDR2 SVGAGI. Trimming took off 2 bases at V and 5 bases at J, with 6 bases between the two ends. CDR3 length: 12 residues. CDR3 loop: CASSYGEETQYF. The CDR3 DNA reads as TGTGCCAGCAGTTACGGGGAGGAGACCCAGTACTTC.

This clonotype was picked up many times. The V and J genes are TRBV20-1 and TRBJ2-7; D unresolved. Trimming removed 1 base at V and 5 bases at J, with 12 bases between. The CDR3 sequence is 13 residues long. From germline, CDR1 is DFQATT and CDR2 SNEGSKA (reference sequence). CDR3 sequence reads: CSARGARTNEQYF. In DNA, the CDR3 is TGCAGTGCTAGAGGGGCCCGTACCAACGAGCAGTACTTC.